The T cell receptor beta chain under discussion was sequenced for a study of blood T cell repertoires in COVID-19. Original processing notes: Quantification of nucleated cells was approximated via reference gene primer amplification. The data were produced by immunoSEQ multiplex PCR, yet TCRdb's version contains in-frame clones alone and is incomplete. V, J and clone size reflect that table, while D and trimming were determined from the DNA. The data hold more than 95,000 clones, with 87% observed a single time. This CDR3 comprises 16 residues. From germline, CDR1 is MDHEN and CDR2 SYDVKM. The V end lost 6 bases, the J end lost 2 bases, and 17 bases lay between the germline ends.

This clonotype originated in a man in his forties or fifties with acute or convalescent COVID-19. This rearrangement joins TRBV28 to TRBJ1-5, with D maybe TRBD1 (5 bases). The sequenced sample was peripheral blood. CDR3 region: CASSSLGSGGNQPQHF. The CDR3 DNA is TGTGCCAGCAGCTCCCTTGGCTCGGGGGGCAATCAGCCCCAGCATTTT. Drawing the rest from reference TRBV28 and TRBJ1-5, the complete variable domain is DVKVTQSSRYLVKRTGEKVFLECVQDMDHENMFWYRQDPGLGLRLIYFSYDVKMKEKGDIPEGYSVSREKKERFSLILESASTNQTSMYLCASSSLGSGGNQPQHFGDGTRLSIL.